This T cell receptor (beta chain) was retrieved from a study of cytomegalovirus exposure and HLA in healthy donors. PCR employed 60 Vbeta and 13 Jbeta primers. The repertoire was sequenced with immunoSEQ multiplex PCR; TCRdb's copy has only in-frame clones and lacks some. The profile covers 100,000 to 150,000 clones, with more than 60% appearing a single time and approximately 3.6% taken by the ten largest. V lost 2 bases, J lost 7 bases, and 16 bases lay in between. Germline lookup yields CDR1 KGHSH and CDR2 LQKENI. The CDR3 contains 15 residues. The receptor comes from a man aged 30 to 45 in good health and CMV-seronegative. The rearrangement uses TRBV18 and TRBJ2-3; a weak D match, TRBD2 (6 bases). Sequenced input: PBMCs. This chain's CDR3 is CASSPWGDRLNTQYF. In DNA, the CDR3 is TGTGCCAGCTCACCATGGGGGGACCGCCTCAATACGCAGTATTTT.